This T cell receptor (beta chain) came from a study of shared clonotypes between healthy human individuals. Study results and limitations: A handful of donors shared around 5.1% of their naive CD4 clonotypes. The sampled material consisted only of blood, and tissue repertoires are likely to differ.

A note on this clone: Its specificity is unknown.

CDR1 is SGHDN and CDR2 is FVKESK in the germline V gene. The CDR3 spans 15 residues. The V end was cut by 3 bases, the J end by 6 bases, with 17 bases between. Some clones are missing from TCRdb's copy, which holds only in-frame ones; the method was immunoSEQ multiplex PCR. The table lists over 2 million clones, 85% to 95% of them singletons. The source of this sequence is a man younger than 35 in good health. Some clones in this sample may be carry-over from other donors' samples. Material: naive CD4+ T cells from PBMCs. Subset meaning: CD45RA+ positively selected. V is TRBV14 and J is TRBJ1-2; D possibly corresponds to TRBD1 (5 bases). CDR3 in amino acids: CASSQYIGTLDGYTF. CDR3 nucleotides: TGTGCCAGCAGCCAGTATATCGGGACGTTAGATGGCTACACCTTC.